This is a list of T cell receptor beta chains from one sample in a study of beta chain features in type 1 diabetes. Clones were sequenced by immunoSEQ multiplex PCR, and TCRdb holds only the in-frame ones, with some missing. The sample contains approximately 260,000 clones, around 24% of which appear only once. The material sequenced was naive CD4+ T cells from blood. These receptors came from a woman aged 30 to 39 with type 1 diabetes. CDR3s include the opening cysteine and the closing phenylalanine or tryptophan. D genes are given only for firm matches. For some rows the clone size is stated as once, few or many, or as a class when expanded; others skip it.

D: .; size: few; V: TRBV6-1; J: TRBJ2-1; DNA: TGTGCCAGCAGTGGACTAGAGATGCGCAATGAGCAGTTCTTC; CDR3: CASSGLEMRNEQFF
D: .; size: few; V: TRBV7-3; J: TRBJ2-1; DNA: TGTGCCAGCAGCTTAATCGGCGGGTCCTCCTACAATGAGCAGTTCTTC; CDR3: CASSLIGGSSYNEQFF
D: .; size: .; V: TRBV6-5; J: TRBJ2-7; DNA: TGTGCCAGCAGTTACGCGGGGACAGCAAATAACGAGCAGTACTTC; CDR3: CASSYAGTANNEQYF
D: .; size: .; V: TRBV30; J: TRBJ2-3; DNA: TGTGCCTGGAGTAATGGAGTTGGCACAGATACGCAGTATTTT; CDR3: CAWSNGVGTDTQYF
D: .; size: .; V: TRBV7-2; J: TRBJ2-3; DNA: TGTGCCAGCAGCTCTTTTGCAGATACGCAGTATTTT; CDR3: CASSSFADTQYF
D: .; size: .; V: TRBV6-5; J: TRBJ2-2; DNA: TGTGCCAGCAGTTACGGGTTCGGAGCGAACACCGGGGAGCTGTTTTTT; CDR3: CASSYGFGANTGELFF
D: .; size: .; V: TRBV4-2; J: TRBJ2-3; DNA: TGTGCCAGCAGCCGAAAAGAGGGAGCTGATACGCAGTATTTT; CDR3: CASSRKEGADTQYF
D: .; size: few; V: TRBV11-1; J: TRBJ2-5; DNA: TGTGCCAGCAGCTCCTCAGACAGCCAGACCCAGTACTTC; CDR3: CASSSSDSQTQYF
D: TRBD1; size: .; V: TRBV6-1; J: TRBJ2-1; DNA: TGTGCCAGCAGGAACTTGGACAGGGGGTGGAATGAGCAGTTCTTC; CDR3: CASRNLDRGWNEQFF
D: TRBD1; size: once; V: TRBV4-1; J: TRBJ1-1; DNA: TGCGCCAGCAGCCAAGCGGGACAGGGAACTGAAGCTTTCTTT; CDR3: CASSQAGQGTEAFF
D: .; size: few; V: TRBV9; J: TRBJ1-3; DNA: TGTGCCAGCAGCACTGACAGCTCTGGAAACACCATATATTTT; CDR3: CASSTDSSGNTIYF
D: .; size: .; V: TRBV30; J: TRBJ2-7; DNA: TGTGCCTGGAGGGGGCCCTACGAGCAGTACTTC; CDR3: CAWRGPYEQYF
D: TRBD2; size: few; V: TRBV9; J: TRBJ2-7; DNA: TGTGCCAGCAGCGGGGGACTAGCCACTTACGAGCAGTACTTC; CDR3: CASSGGLATYEQYF
D: .; size: .; V: TRBV7-9; J: TRBJ1-5; DNA: TGTGCCAGCAGCTTAGCGGGGGGAAAGGTTAGCAATCAGCCCCAGCATTTT; CDR3: CASSLAGGKVSNQPQHF
D: TRBD1; size: few; V: TRBV29-1; J: TRBJ1-2; DNA: TGCAGCGTTGAATCCGGACAGGGGATGGGCTACACCTTC; CDR3: CSVESGQGMGYTF
D: .; size: .; V: TRBV29-1; J: TRBJ1-1; DNA: TGCAGCGTTGTGTTCTGGACAACGAACACTGAAGCTTTCTTT; CDR3: CSVVFWTTNTEAFF
D: .; size: .; V: TRBV7-2; J: TRBJ1-1; DNA: TGTGCCAGCAGCTTAGCAAGGACCCCGGGGACTGAAGCTTTCTTT; CDR3: CASSLARTPGTEAFF
D: .; size: few; V: TRBV4-2; J: TRBJ2-1; DNA: TGTGCCAGCAGCCAAGATGGGAGTAGTCCTAGCCCGACGCATTACAATGAGCAGTTCTTC; CDR3: CASSQDGSSPSPTHYNEQFF
D: TRBD2; size: .; V: TRBV9; J: TRBJ2-7; DNA: TGTGCCAGCAGCCGAGGGACTAGCGGGCGGTACGAGCAGTACTTC; CDR3: CASSRGTSGRYEQYF
D: TRBD2; size: .; V: TRBV7-9; J: TRBJ2-7; DNA: TGTGCCAGCAGCTCCCGCTTGACTAGCGGGACGTCCTACGAGCAGTACTTC; CDR3: CASSSRLTSGTSYEQYF
D: .; size: few; V: TRBV30; J: TRBJ2-1; DNA: TGTGCCTGGAGGAGGGATGGCCTCGAGCAGTTCTTC; CDR3: CAWRRDGLEQFF
D: .; size: .; V: TRBV28; J: TRBJ2-7; DNA: TGTGCCAGCAGTTTATCTTCCTACGAGCAGTACTTC; CDR3: CASSLSSYEQYF
D: .; size: few; V: TRBV9; J: TRBJ2-1; DNA: TGTGCCAGCAGCGGCTCTTCAGGAGAGCAGTTCTTC; CDR3: CASSGSSGEQFF
D: .; size: few; V: TRBV6-1; J: TRBJ1-2; DNA: TGTGCCAGCAGTGAAGCGAGAGGGAACTATGGCTACACCTTC; CDR3: CASSEARGNYGYTF
D: .; size: .; V: TRBV5-4; J: TRBJ2-2; DNA: TGTGCCAGCAGCTCACGGGAATGGAGCCCCGGGGAGCTGTTTTTT; CDR3: CASSSREWSPGELFF